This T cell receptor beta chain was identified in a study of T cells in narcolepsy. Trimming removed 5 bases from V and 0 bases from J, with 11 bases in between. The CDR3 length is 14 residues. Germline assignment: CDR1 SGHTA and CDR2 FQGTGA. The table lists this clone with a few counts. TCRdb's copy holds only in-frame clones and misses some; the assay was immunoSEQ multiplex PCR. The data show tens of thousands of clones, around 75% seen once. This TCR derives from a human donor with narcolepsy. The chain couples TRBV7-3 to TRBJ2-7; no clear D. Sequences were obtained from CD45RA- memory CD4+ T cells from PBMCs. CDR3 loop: CASSPQWDSYEQYF. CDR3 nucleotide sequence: TGTGCCAGCAGCCCGCAGTGGGACTCCTACGAGCAGTACTTC.